Listed below are T cell receptor beta chains from one sample, sequenced in a study of blood T cell repertoires in COVID-19. Profiling relied on immunoSEQ multiplex PCR, and the TCRdb table lists in-frame clones only, not all of them. The table records 100,000 to 150,000 clones, 65% to 90% of them present only once. Sequences were obtained from peripheral blood. The origin of the receptors is a man older than 75 with active or convalescent COVID-19. CDR3s include the opening cysteine and the closing phenylalanine or tryptophan. D genes are given only for firm matches. The size of a clone is reported for some rows only, either as once, few or many, or as a class for expanded clones.

J | V | D | size | DNA | CDR3
TRBJ1-2 | TRBV9 | TRBD1 | NA | TGTGCCAGCAGCGTCGGACAGGCAAACTATGGCTACACCTTC | CASSVGQANYGYTF
TRBJ2-5 | TRBV7-2 | NA | NA | TGTGCCAGCAGCTTATACGGCCAAGAGACCCAGTACTTC | CASSLYGQETQYF
TRBJ2-1 | TRBV29-1 | NA | once | TGCAGCGCCGGCCCTCGGGAGACGCAGTTCTTC | CSAGPRETQFF
TRBJ1-1 | TRBV19 | NA | NA | TGTGCCAGTAGTACCCTGGACAGGAACACTGAAGCTTTCTTT | CASSTLDRNTEAFF
TRBJ2-1 | TRBV19 | NA | NA | TGTGCCAGTAGTATAGATCTGGAGGGTCTTTTATTCTTC | CASSIDLEGLLFF
TRBJ2-7 | TRBV11-3 | NA | NA | TGTGCCAGCAGCTTGGGGGCCAGACGCTCCTACGAGCAGTACTTC | CASSLGARRSYEQYF
TRBJ2-3 | TRBV15 | TRBD1 | NA | TGTGCCACCAGCAGAGATGGGACAGGCGCAGATACGCAGTATTTT | CATSRDGTGADTQYF
TRBJ2-7 | TRBV9 | NA | NA | TGTGCCAGCAGCGTTCTGGGGGCTGACGAGCAGTACTTC | CASSVLGADEQYF
TRBJ2-2 | TRBV3-1/TRBV3-2 | NA | few | TGTGCCAGCAGCCAGAGTACCACCGGGGAGCTGTTTTTT | CASSQSTTGELFF
TRBJ2-1 | TRBV6-4 | TRBD2 | NA | TGTGCCAGCAGTGACGGTTGGACTAGGGGTGAGCAGTTCTTC | CASSDGWTRGEQFF
TRBJ1-2 | TRBV30 | NA | NA | TGTGCCTGGGGCCGTAACTATGGCTACACCTTC | CAWGRNYGYTF
TRBJ2-3 | TRBV5-5 | NA | few | TGTGCCAGCAGCCTCACAGATACGCAGTATTTT | CASSLTDTQYF
TRBJ1-1 | TRBV15 | NA | NA | TGTGCCACCAGCAGAGCTAGAAGAAACACTGAAGCTTTCTTT | CATSRARRNTEAFF
TRBJ1-6 | TRBV7-2 | NA | once | TGTGCCAGTCGGGGTAGGGGGACCGGCGGGGGTTCACCCCTCCACTTT | CASRGRGTGGGSPLHF
TRBJ2-1 | TRBV7-2 | NA | NA | TGTGCCAGCAGCCAACCGACTAGCAATGAGCAGTTCTTC | CASSQPTSNEQFF
TRBJ1-4 | TRBV5-6 | NA | NA | TGTGCCAGCAATCTAGGGACAAACCAGGAAAAACTGTTTTTT | CASNLGTNQEKLFF
TRBJ2-7 | TRBV7-2 | NA | few | TGTGCCAGCAGCTTCGTAGCGGTCCTGTACGAGCAGTACTTC | CASSFVAVLYEQYF
TRBJ2-4 | TRBV19 | NA | NA | TGTGCCAGTAGTATTGGAGCCTCCAACCCCATTCAGTACTTC | CASSIGASNPIQYF
TRBJ1-1 | TRBV7-2 | NA | NA | TGTGCCAGCAGCTTAATCCCCGGAGGGACTGAAGCTTTCTTT | CASSLIPGGTEAFF
TRBJ1-1 | TRBV7-8 | NA | once | TGTGCCAGCAGCTTAGTTACAGCGGGGACTGAAGCTTTCTTT | CASSLVTAGTEAFF
TRBJ2-7 | TRBV7-9 | TRBD1 | NA | TGTGCCAGCAGCTTGAGACAGGGCACCTCCCACGAGCAGTACTTC | CASSLRQGTSHEQYF
TRBJ2-5 | TRBV6-1 | TRBD2 | NA | TGTGCCAGCAGTGAAGCGGCGGGGGAACAAGAGACCCAGTACTTC | CASSEAAGEQETQYF
TRBJ1-2 | TRBV7-8 | NA | once | TGTGCCAGCAGCTTCGAAGGGACTGGTTACACCTTC | CASSFEGTGYTF
TRBJ1-2 | TRBV6-5 | TRBD1 | NA | TGTGCCAGCAGGCGACAGGGGGAGGATGGCTACACCTTC | CASRRQGEDGYTF
TRBJ2-3 | TRBV24-1 | TRBD2 | once | TGTGCCACCAGTGATCCGGGACTAGCGGGAGCAGATACGCAGTATTTT | CATSDPGLAGADTQYF
TRBJ2-5 | TRBV5-5 | NA | NA | TGTGCCAGCACCGTGCAAGAGACCCAGTACTTC | CASTVQETQYF
TRBJ2-3 | TRBV5-1 | NA | NA | TGCGCCAGCAGCTTGGAGCGGGCGAGCACAGATACGCAGTATTTT | CASSLERASTDTQYF
TRBJ1-1 | TRBV10-3 | NA | NA | TGTGCCATCAGTGAGTTGGAGGGATTTAGCACTGAAGCTTTCTTT | CAISELEGFSTEAFF
TRBJ2-1 | TRBV7-9 | NA | NA | TGTGCCAGCAGCCGACCCCCATACCCGGACACTTACAATGAGCAGTTCTTC | CASSRPPYPDTYNEQFF
TRBJ2-1 | TRBV2 | NA | NA | TGTGCCAGCAGTGAAGCGCTTGTACTTCACAATGAGCAGTTCTTC | CASSEALVLHNEQFF
TRBJ2-7 | TRBV6-5 | TRBD2 | NA | TGTGCCAGCAGTTACTCTGGACTAGCGGGAGGCTTCGAGCAGTACTTC | CASSYSGLAGGFEQYF
TRBJ1-1 | TRBV24-1 | NA | few | TGTGCCACCAGTGACCCGTCCCGGGACACCGCGCGCGCTTTCTTT | CATSDPSRDTARAFF
TRBJ1-4 | TRBV5-8 | NA | NA | TGTGCCAGCAGCCTGGGACTGCAGAGGGAAAAACTGTTTTTT | CASSLGLQREKLFF
TRBJ2-1 | TRBV4-1 | NA | NA | TGCGCCAGCAGCCAAGAAGTAGCCAGCCCCCTGGGGCAGTTCTTC | CASSQEVASPLGQFF
TRBJ2-7 | TRBV6-5 | NA | NA | TGTGCCAGCAGTTATATTAACGAGCAGTACTTC | CASSYINEQYF
TRBJ1-2 | TRBV27 | NA | once | TGTGCCAGCAGTTTAGGCCCGCCGGGCTATGGCTACACCTTC | CASSLGPPGYGYTF
TRBJ1-4 | TRBV15 | NA | NA | TGTGCCACCAGGGGTCAGGGTGACCCTTGGGGTGAAAAACTGTTTTTT | CATRGQGDPWGEKLFF
TRBJ2-3 | TRBV5-1 | TRBD2 | NA | TGCGCCAGCAGCGCCGGACTAGCGGGAGGGTTGGCAGATACGCAGTATTTT | CASSAGLAGGLADTQYF
TRBJ2-7 | TRBV2 | NA | NA | TGTGCCAGCAGCGAAAGCGGTACCCCCTACGAGCAGTACTTC | CASSESGTPYEQYF
TRBJ2-1 | TRBV18 | NA | few | TGTGCCAGCTCACGCGGGACGCCGAATGAGCAGTTCTTC | CASSRGTPNEQFF
TRBJ1-6 | TRBV9 | NA | NA | TGTGCCAGCAGCGTAGGGCTAGGGACTGGGGATGGTTCACCCCTCCACTTT | CASSVGLGTGDGSPLHF
TRBJ2-7 | TRBV2 | TRBD2 | NA | TGTGCCAGCAGCTCCCTCGGGGGAGGGCCGTCCGAGCAGTACTTC | CASSSLGGGPSEQYF
TRBJ1-2 | TRBV24-1 | NA | NA | TGTGCCACCAGTGATGGGGGCGTAGGGCCTAACTATGGCTACACCTTC | CATSDGGVGPNYGYTF
TRBJ2-6 | TRBV5-4 | NA | NA | TGTGCCAGCAGCTTCGGTTATACTGGGGCCAACGTCCTGACTTTC | CASSFGYTGANVLTF
TRBJ2-1 | TRBV7-3 | TRBD2 | NA | TGTGCCAGCAGTCAACTAGCGGGGGGGTACAATGAGCAGTTCTTC | CASSQLAGGYNEQFF
TRBJ1-5 | TRBV6-2/TRBV6-3 | TRBD1 | NA | TGTGCCAGCAACCCCGGACAGGGGTTCGGCAATCAGCCCCAGCATTTT | CASNPGQGFGNQPQHF
TRBJ1-6 | TRBV18 | TRBD1 | NA | TGTGCCAGCTCCCCCCGACAGGGGGTTAATTCACCCCTCCACTTT | CASSPRQGVNSPLHF
TRBJ1-2 | TRBV28 | NA | NA | TGTGCCAGCAGTTTATCGAGGGCAAGGGCTAGGGGCTACACCTTC | CASSLSRARARGYTF
TRBJ2-1 | TRBV7-3 | NA | NA | TGTGCCAGCAGCGTCCTGGGGGCTGAGCAGTTCTTC | CASSVLGAEQFF
TRBJ1-4 | TRBV5-1 | NA | NA | TGCGCCAGCAGCTTTTATCTTGCGGGGACTAATGAAAAACTGTTTTTT | CASSFYLAGTNEKLFF
TRBJ2-6 | TRBV7-2 | NA | NA | TGTGCCAGCAGCGCGACAGCGGGTGGCAACGTCCTGACTTTC | CASSATAGGNVLTF
TRBJ2-7 | TRBV28 | TRBD1 | NA | TGTGCCAGCAGTTTAATGTCCGTGACAGGGCATCTAAAGCAGTACTTC | CASSLMSVTGHLKQYF
TRBJ1-1 | TRBV5-1 | NA | NA | TGCGCCAGCAGCTTGAGCGGGGAGAACACTGAAGCTTTCTTT | CASSLSGENTEAFF
TRBJ2-7 | TRBV7-2 | NA | NA | TGTGCCAGCAGCATTAGCGGTAGCTCCTACGAGCAGTACTTC | CASSISGSSYEQYF